Given below is one TCR beta chain in context. The data originate from a study of blood T cell repertoires in COVID-19. Germline V gene lookup returns CDR1 SGHAT and CDR2 FQNNGV. The V gene end was trimmed by 1 base and the J gene end by 9 bases; junction bases not matched to a gene: 5. This CDR3 has 13 amino acids. Data came from immunoSEQ multiplex PCR; TCRdb stores just in-frame clones and leaves some out. The sample yields around 250,000 clones, around 90% seen once. The sample comprised peripheral blood. The clonotype originates from a woman aged 60-75 years with COVID-19, enrolled during active disease. The chain uses TRBV11-2 and TRBJ1-1, with TRBD1 matching over 7 bases. The CDR3 reads CASSLGTGEQAFF. The CDR3 coding sequence is TGTGCCAGCAGCTTAGGGACAGGCGAACAAGCTTTCTTT.